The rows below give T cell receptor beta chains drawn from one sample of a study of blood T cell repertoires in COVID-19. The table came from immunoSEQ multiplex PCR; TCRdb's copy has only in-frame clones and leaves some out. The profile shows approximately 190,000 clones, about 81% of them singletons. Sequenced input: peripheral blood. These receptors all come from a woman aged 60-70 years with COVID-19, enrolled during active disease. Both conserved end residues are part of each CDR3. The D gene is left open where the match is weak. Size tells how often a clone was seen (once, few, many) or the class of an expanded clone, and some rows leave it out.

cdr3_aa: CASSDGTGNTGELFF
cdr3_nt: TGTGCCAGCAGTGACGGGACAGGGAACACCGGGGAGCTGTTTTTT
v_call: TRBV6-4
clone_size: many
j_call: TRBJ2-2
d_call: TRBD1

cdr3_aa: CASTPVGQGCTDTQYF
cdr3_nt: TGTGCCAGCACCCCAGTTGGGCAGGGTTGCACAGATACGCAGTATTTT
v_call: TRBV3-1/TRBV3-2
clone_size: NA
j_call: TRBJ2-3
d_call: NA

cdr3_aa: CASNRLAGGADTQYF
cdr3_nt: TGTGCCAGCAACCGACTAGCGGGAGGCGCAGATACGCAGTATTTT
v_call: TRBV7-2
clone_size: NA
j_call: TRBJ2-3
d_call: TRBD2

cdr3_aa: CASSSPGTGQETQYF
cdr3_nt: TGTGCCAGCAGCTCCCCCGGGACAGGACAAGAGACCCAGTACTTC
v_call: TRBV5-5
clone_size: NA
j_call: TRBJ2-5
d_call: TRBD1

cdr3_aa: CATSLDSSGANVLTF
cdr3_nt: TGTGCCACCAGCCTGGACAGCTCTGGGGCCAACGTCCTGACTTTC
v_call: TRBV15
clone_size: few
j_call: TRBJ2-6
d_call: NA

cdr3_aa: CASRKPGQGHGYTF
cdr3_nt: TGTGCCAGCAGGAAACCGGGACAGGGGCACGGCTACACCTTC
v_call: TRBV6-5
clone_size: NA
j_call: TRBJ1-2
d_call: TRBD1

cdr3_aa: CASSLSLAVNTGELFF
cdr3_nt: TGCGCCAGCAGCTTGTCACTAGCGGTGAACACCGGGGAGCTGTTTTTT
v_call: TRBV5-1
clone_size: once
j_call: TRBJ2-2
d_call: TRBD2

cdr3_aa: CASAQGRANYGYTF
cdr3_nt: TGTGCCTCAGCCCAGGGGCGAGCTAACTATGGCTACACCTTC
v_call: TRBV28
clone_size: few
j_call: TRBJ1-2
d_call: NA

cdr3_aa: CASSLEAAGQETQYF
cdr3_nt: TGTGCTAGCAGCTTAGAGGCAGCAGGGCAAGAGACCCAGTACTTC
v_call: TRBV7-7
clone_size: once
j_call: TRBJ2-5
d_call: NA

cdr3_aa: CASSRRTGDGYTF
cdr3_nt: TGTGCCAGCAGCCGACGCACAGGGGATGGCTACACCTTC
v_call: TRBV3-1/TRBV3-2
clone_size: NA
j_call: TRBJ1-2
d_call: TRBD1

cdr3_aa: CASTPREQEETQYF
cdr3_nt: TGTGCCAGTACCCCTCGGGAGCAGGAGGAGACCCAGTACTTC
v_call: TRBV19
clone_size: NA
j_call: TRBJ2-5
d_call: NA